A single sample is the source of the 23 T cell receptor beta chains below, sequenced in a study of identical twins. Via MiXCR, TCRdb re-called the 5' RACE reads, giving one row per CDR3 protein. The sample comprises about 730,000 distinct CDR3 sequences, 21% of which are singletons, and about 4.5% rests with the top ten. The sample was also reused in another study, on T cells expressing NK-cell markers.

The sequencing input was PBMCs. All receptors derive from a woman aged 18-29 years in good health.

The rearrangement joins TRBV12-3 or TRBV12-4 to TRBJ1-1; no firm D call. This CDR3 has 11 residues. V shed 7 bases and J shed 5 bases, with 8 bases lying between them. This chain's CDR3 is CASIARTEAFF. The CDR3 bases are TGTGCCAGCATTGCGAGGACTGAAGCTTTCTTT.

This clonotype was counted a few times. The gene calls are TRBV29-1 and TRBJ1-4; the match to TRBD1 covers 7 bases. CDR1 and CDR2 (germline): SQVTM, ANQGSEA. There are 13 residues in the CDR3. V lost 6 bases and J lost 8; bases outside the gene matches: 9. The CDR3 DNA sequence: TGCAGCGTCGCCGGGACAGATAGAGAAAAACTGTTTTTT. Its protein product is CSVAGTDREKLFF.

This chain connects TRBV7-8 to TRBJ2-7; 14 bases align to TRBD2. The CDR3 sequence is 16 residues long. Germline-derived CDR1 and CDR2 are SGHVS and FQNEAQ. V shed 4 bases, J shed 4 bases, and the junction held 6 bases outside the gene matches. The CDR3 nucleotides are TGTGCCAGCAGCTGGGGGACTAGCGGGAGTAGGTACGAGCAGTACTTC. Protein sequence: CASSWGTSGSRYEQYF.

The V and J genes are TRBV20-1 and TRBJ1-4, with D perhaps matching TRBD1 (6 bases). V gave up 6 bases and J gave up 12 bases, with 17 bases separating them. Germline CDR1 is DFQATT and CDR2 is SNEGSKA (reference sequence). This CDR3 contains 12 residues. In DNA form, the CDR3 reads TGCAGTGCCACCTCGGGGGACAAAGAACTGTTTTTT. Translated, it gives CSATSGDKELFF.

This clonotype was seen a handful of times. The chain recombines TRBV6-5 with TRBJ2-1, with D tentatively TRBD1 or TRBD2 (5 bases each). V was trimmed by 4 bases and J by 5 bases, leaving 18 bases between them. CDR3 length equals 16 residues. CDR1 is MNHEY, CDR2 SVGAGI, per germline. The CDR3 region is CASSWGRVAPHNEQFF. CDR3 coding DNA: TGTGCCAGCAGTTGGGGGAGAGTAGCGCCTCACAATGAGCAGTTCTTC.

J is TRBJ1-6 and V is TRBV19; D uncertain. This CDR3 contains 15 residues. Germline V gene lookup returns CDR1 LNHDA and CDR2 SQIVND (reference sequence). The V end lost 4 bases, the J end lost 8 bases, and 15 bases lay between the germline ends. The CDR3 coding sequence is TGTGCCAGTAGTACCCAAGGGCAGATGGATTCACCCCTCCACTTT. Amino acids: CASSTQGQMDSPLHF. The entire variable domain, with the rest obtained from reference TRBV19 and TRBJ1-6, is as follows: DGGITQSPKYLFRKEGQNVTLSCEQNLNHDAMYWYRQDPGQGLRLIYYSQIVNDFQKGDIAEGYSVSREKKESFPLTVTSAQKNPTAFYLCASSTQGQMDSPLHFGNGTRLTVT.

The chain uses TRBV4-3 and TRBJ1-5; no clear D gene. Germline CDR1 and CDR2: LGHNA and YSLEER. The V end lost 0 bases, the J end lost 1 base, and 7 bases lay between the germline ends. The CDR3 has 15 amino acids. The CDR3 sequence: CASSQDSQSNQPQHF. CDR3 nucleotides: TGCGCCAGCAGCCAAGATTCACAGAGCAATCAGCCCCAGCATTTT.

This chain connects TRBV5-1 to TRBJ2-3, with TRBD1 matching over 7 bases. This CDR3 comprises 17 residues. Trimming cost V 0 bases and J 1 base; bases outside gene matches: 8. Germline V gene data show CDR1 as SGHRS and CDR2 as YFSETQ. CDR3 DNA sequence: TGCGCCAGCAGCTTGGCAATGACAGGGTTGGGCACAGATACGCAGTATTTT. Amino acids: CASSLAMTGLGTDTQYF.

The rearrangement links TRBV20-1 to TRBJ1-1; D is possibly TRBD1 (5 bases). Trimming cost V 6 bases and J 5 bases, with 16 bases left between them. The CDR3 is 13 amino acids. Germline-derived CDR1 and CDR2 are DFQATT and SNEGSKA (reference sequence). CDR3 residues: CSASLQGGTEAFF. The CDR3 nucleotides read TGCAGTGCGTCATTGCAGGGAGGTACTGAAGCTTTCTTT.

The chain joins TRBV20-1 to TRBJ2-6; D is uncertain. This CDR3 has 12 residues. V was clipped by 2 bases and J by 4 bases, with 3 bases between them. Germline assignment: CDR1 DFQATT and CDR2 SNEGSKA (reference sequence). For the CDR3, the DNA is TGCAGTGCTAGACACGGGGCCAACGTCCTGACTTTC. It is translated as CSARHGANVLTF.

The chain uses TRBV6-5 and TRBJ2-1, with D perhaps matching TRBD1 (6 bases). Germline V lookup: CDR1 MNHEY, CDR2 SVGAGI. Trimming cost V 2 bases and J 3 bases, with 8 bases left between them. This CDR3 region has 14 residues. The CDR3 protein is CASSYPDSYNEQFF. Written as DNA, the CDR3 is TGTGCCAGCAGTTACCCGGACAGCTACAATGAGCAGTTCTTC.

CDR3 in amino acids: CASSVKGADEQFF. The CDR3 DNA sequence: TGTGCCAGCAGCGTAAAGGGAGCGGATGAGCAGTTCTTC. This sequence joins TRBV9 and TRBJ2-1, with D perhaps matching TRBD2 (5 bases). V dropped 1 base and J dropped 8 bases, with 10 bases sitting between them. Germline V lookup: CDR1 SGDLS, CDR2 YYNGEE. This CDR3 contains 13 residues. The complete variable domain, with remaining parts taken from reference TRBV9 and TRBJ2-1, reads DSGVTQTPKHLITATGQRVTLRCSPRSGDLSVYWYQQSLDQGLQFLIQYYNGEERAKGNILERFSAQQFPDLHSELNLSSLELGDSALYFCASSVKGADEQFFGPGTRLTVL.

The gene calls are TRBV15 and TRBJ2-4; 14 nucleotides agree with TRBD2. The germline V gene has CDR1 LNHNV and CDR2 YYDKDF (reference sequence). V was pared by 3 bases and J by 13 bases, with 11 bases of the junction left unmatched. The CDR3 sequence is 16 residues long. Here the CDR3 reads CATSSPFGTSGGKQYF. CDR3 coding DNA: TGTGCCACCAGCAGTCCTTTTGGGACTAGCGGGGGAAAGCAGTACTTC.

In this sample, this clonotype turned up a few times. The V and J genes are TRBV20-1 and TRBJ2-1; 9 bases are a match to TRBD2. J lost 2 bases, V lost 3 bases, and 5 bases had no gene match. The CDR3 has 15 amino acids. CDR1 DFQATT and CDR2 SNEGSKA come from the germline V gene (reference sequence). CDR3 sequence: CSASKAGGTYNEQFF. As DNA, the CDR3 is TGCAGTGCTAGTAAAGCGGGAGGAACCTACAATGAGCAGTTCTTC.

This clonotype was seen more than once but under ten times. The chain carries TRBV5-1 and TRBJ2-1, with D hard to call. CDR3 length: 13 amino acids. Trimming took 4 bases from V and 0 from J, leaving 5 bases between them. Germline-derived CDR1 and CDR2 are SGHRS and YFSETQ. The CDR3 here is CASSGASYNEQFF. Here the CDR3 DNA reads TGCGCCAGCAGCGGTGCCTCCTACAATGAGCAGTTCTTC.

The V call is TRBV4-2, the J call TRBJ2-3; D is possibly TRBD2 (5 bases). The CDR3 sequence is 15 residues long. Per the germline V gene, CDR1 is LGHNA and CDR2 is YNFKEQ. Trimming pared 4 bases from V and 9 bases from J, leaving 20 bases between. CDR3 bases: TGTGCCAGCAGCCGGTGGGAGAACCTTTCTATGACGCAGTATTTT. This gives the protein CASSRWENLSMTQYF.

The chain carries TRBV6-1 and TRBJ2-7, with D possibly TRBD2 on 6 matching bases. CDR3 length: 13 residues. CDR1 and CDR2 from the germline V gene are MNHNS and SASEGT. The V and J ends lost 7 bases and 9 bases respectively, with 19 bases between them. The CDR3 is CASTLDYPEGQYF. The CDR3 DNA reads TGTGCCAGCACCCTGGACTATCCCGAGGGGCAGTACTTC.

This clonotype was counted only a few times. CDR3 in amino acids: CSASFQNTEAFF. CDR3 bases: TGCAGTGCTAGCTTTCAGAACACTGAAGCTTTCTTT. This rearrangement joins TRBV20-1 to TRBJ1-1; D is unresolved. The CDR3 consists of 12 residues. Trimming removed 3 bases from V and 1 base from J, with 6 bases in between. In germline, CDR1 is DFQATT, CDR2 SNEGSKA (reference sequence).

This clonotype was found a few times. The chain joins TRBV11-2 to TRBJ2-2, with 9 bases aligning to TRBD1. This CDR3 has 17 amino acids. J was trimmed by 7 bases and V by 5 bases; bases with no gene match: 14. The germline V gene encodes CDR1 SGHAT and CDR2 FQNNGV. The CDR3 coding sequence is TGTGCCAGCAGCCCCCGGACAGGGGAGAAGCCACACGGGGAGCTGTTTTTT. Translating it yields CASSPRTGEKPHGELFF.

The chain is built from TRBV15 and TRBJ2-7, with D possibly TRBD2 on 6 matching bases. Germline V CDR1 and CDR2: LNHNV, YYDKDF (reference sequence). V was trimmed by 3 bases and J by 1 base, leaving 16 bases between them. The CDR3 is made up of 16 amino acids. CDR3 sequence (DNA): TGTGCCACCAGCAGTGAGGAGCTAGCGCTTTCCTACGAGCAGTACTTC. It is translated as CATSSEELALSYEQYF. Combining the CDR3 with reference TRBV15 and TRBJ2-7 gives the whole variable domain DAMVIQNPRYQVTQFGKPVTLSCSQTLNHNVMYWYQQKSSQAPKLLFHYYDKDFNNEADTPDNFQSRRPNTSFCFLDIRSPGLGDTAMYLCATSSEELALSYEQYFGPGTRLTVT.

This clonotype appeared a few times. This chain connects TRBV7-9 to TRBJ2-3; tentatively, D is TRBD1 (6 bases). V shed 5 bases and J shed 6 bases, with 18 bases lying between them. CDR3 size: 15 residues. CDR1 SEHNR and CDR2 FQNEAQ come from the germline V gene (reference sequence). CDR3 sequence reads: CASSPYRQATDTQYF. The CDR3 nucleotides are TGTGCCAGCAGCCCGTATCGACAGGCCACGGATACGCAGTATTTT.

In DNA, the CDR3 is TGTGCCAGCAGCCAAGACTCCGGACTAGCGCCAAGCACAGATACGCAGTATTTT. Translating gives CASSQDSGLAPSTDTQYF. This chain links TRBV3-1 with TRBJ2-3; 9 bases line up with TRBD2. Germline V gene lookup returns CDR1 LGHDT and CDR2 YNNKEL (reference sequence). Losses at the gene ends were 0 bases for V and 0 bases for J; bases not matched to a gene: 7. This CDR3 is 18 amino acids long.

This chain joins TRBV30 and TRBJ2-5; 9 nucleotides agree with TRBD2. The length of the CDR3 is 20 residues. Germline trimming cut 4 bases from V and 3 bases from J; bases unmatched to any gene: 24. Germline assignment: CDR1 GTSNPN and CDR2 SVGIG (reference sequence). CDR3 sequence reads: CAWILPSTPAGGQFEETQYF. The CDR3 region has the DNA TGTGCCTGGATCCTCCCCTCCACGCCAGCGGGAGGCCAATTCGAAGAGACCCAGTACTTC.